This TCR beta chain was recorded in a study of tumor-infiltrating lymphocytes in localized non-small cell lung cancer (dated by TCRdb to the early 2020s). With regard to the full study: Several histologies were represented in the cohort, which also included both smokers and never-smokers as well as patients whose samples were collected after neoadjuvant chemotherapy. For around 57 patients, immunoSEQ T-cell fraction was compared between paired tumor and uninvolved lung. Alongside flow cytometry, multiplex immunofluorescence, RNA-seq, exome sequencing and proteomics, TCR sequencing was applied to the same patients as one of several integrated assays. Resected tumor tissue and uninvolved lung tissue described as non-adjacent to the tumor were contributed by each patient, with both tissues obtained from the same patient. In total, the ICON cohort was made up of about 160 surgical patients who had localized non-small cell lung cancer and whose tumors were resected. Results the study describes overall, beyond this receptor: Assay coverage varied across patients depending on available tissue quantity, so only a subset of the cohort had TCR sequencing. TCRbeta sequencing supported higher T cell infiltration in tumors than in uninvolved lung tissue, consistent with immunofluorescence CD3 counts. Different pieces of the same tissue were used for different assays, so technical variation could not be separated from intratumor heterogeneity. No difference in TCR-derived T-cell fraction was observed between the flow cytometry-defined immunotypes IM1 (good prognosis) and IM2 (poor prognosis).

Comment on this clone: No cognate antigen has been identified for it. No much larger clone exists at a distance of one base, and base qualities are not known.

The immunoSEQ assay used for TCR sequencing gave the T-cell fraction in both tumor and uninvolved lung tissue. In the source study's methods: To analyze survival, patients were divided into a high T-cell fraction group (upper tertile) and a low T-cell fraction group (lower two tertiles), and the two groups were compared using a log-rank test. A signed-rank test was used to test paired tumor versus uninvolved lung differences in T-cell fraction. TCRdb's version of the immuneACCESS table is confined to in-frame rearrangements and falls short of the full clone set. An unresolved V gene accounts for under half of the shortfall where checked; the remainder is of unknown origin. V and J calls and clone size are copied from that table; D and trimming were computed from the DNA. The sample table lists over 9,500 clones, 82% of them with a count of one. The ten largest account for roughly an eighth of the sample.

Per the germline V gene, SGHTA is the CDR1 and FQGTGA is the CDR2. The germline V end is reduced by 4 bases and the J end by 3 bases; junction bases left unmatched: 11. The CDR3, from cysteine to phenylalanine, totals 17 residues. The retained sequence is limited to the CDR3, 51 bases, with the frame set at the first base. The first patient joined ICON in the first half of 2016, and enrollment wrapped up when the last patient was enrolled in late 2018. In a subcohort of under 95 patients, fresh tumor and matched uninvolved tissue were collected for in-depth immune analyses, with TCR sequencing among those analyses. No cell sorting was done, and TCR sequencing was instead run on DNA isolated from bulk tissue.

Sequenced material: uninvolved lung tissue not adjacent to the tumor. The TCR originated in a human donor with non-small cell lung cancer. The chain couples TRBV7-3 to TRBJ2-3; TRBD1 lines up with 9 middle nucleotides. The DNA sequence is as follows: TGTGCCAGCAGCTCCTCTGTGTCGGGACAGGGTACAGATACGCAGTATTTT. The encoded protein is CASSSSVSGQGTDTQYF.